These T cell receptor beta chains were read from a single sample in a study of shared clonotypes between healthy human individuals. Assay used: immunoSEQ multiplex PCR; TCRdb lists only in-frame clones, some missing. This table holds approximately 500,000 clones, approximately 82% found once. Sequencing input: PBMCs. The receptors originated from a woman in her thirties or forties in good health. Some clones in this sample may be carry-over from other donors' samples. CDR3s leave out the opening cysteine and the closing phenylalanine or tryptophan. Each record gives: V gene, clone size, J gene, CDR3 protein. Expanded clones get a size class; other rows say once, few or many, or leave the size out.

TRBV6-1,NA,TRBJ2-7,ASTGLAGEGEQY
TRBV18,NA,TRBJ2-2,ASSPPTGQASTGELF
TRBV28,NA,TRBJ1-5,ASSSAPLYSSNDQPQH
TRBV6-1,NA,TRBJ2-1,ASSEARREVNEQF
TRBV5-6,NA,TRBJ2-1,ASSHLKTSGGYNEQF
TRBV7-8,NA,TRBJ1-1,ASSLGRQIATEAF
TRBV29-1,NA,TRBJ1-4,SVADRGQGEKLF
TRBV18,NA,TRBJ2-3,ASSPPRTSTDTQY
TRBV14,NA,TRBJ1-3,ASSQYRGTGNTIY
TRBV7-8,NA,TRBJ2-7,ASSFTGDAQY
TRBV9,NA,TRBJ1-2,ASKASGGNGYT
TRBV11-2,NA,TRBJ2-7,ASSLGTSGLVEQY
TRBV9,NA,TRBJ2-2,ASSPRTNTGELF
TRBV15,once,TRBJ2-7,ATSYPRTGSYEQY
TRBV7-3,few,TRBJ2-2,ASSFIRGQELF
TRBV7-7,NA,TRBJ2-5,ASATEAGAGETQY
TRBV6-1,NA,TRBJ1-5,ASGGGNVGQPQH
TRBV4-1,NA,TRBJ2-7,ASSQPTSASARREQY
TRBV11-1,NA,TRBJ2-2,ASSFPASGITGELF
TRBV7-8,NA,TRBJ2-1,ASSRSETFYNEQF